These 16 T cell receptor beta chains share one sample of origin, sequenced in a study of blood T cell repertoires in COVID-19. The protocol was immunoSEQ multiplex PCR, while the TCRdb copy is restricted to in-frame clones and leaves out a portion. The sample records approximately 190,000 clones, about four fifths being singletons. Sequencing used peripheral blood. The receptor source for this set is a woman aged 70-85 years with active or convalescent COVID-19.

CDR3 in amino acids: CASSPQREKNEQFF. In DNA, the CDR3 is TGTGCCAGCTCACCTCAGCGGGAGAAGAATGAGCAGTTCTTC. V and J are TRBV18 and TRBJ2-1; 8 nucleotides match TRBD2. CDR1 and CDR2 from the germline V gene are KGHSH and LQKENI. The CDR3 has 14 amino acids. V shed 3 bases and J 7 bases; nucleotides not matched to a gene: 5.

The CDR3 sequence is CASSRTGQAYEQYF. Here the CDR3 DNA reads TGTGCCAGCAGCCGCACCGGACAGGCCTACGAGCAGTACTTC. The chain joins TRBV5-6 to TRBJ2-7; 7 nucleotides agree with TRBD1. Germline V gene sequence: CDR1 SGHDT, CDR2 YYEEEE. CDR3 length: 14 amino acids. Trimming at V came to 4 bases and at J to 2 bases, leaving 6 bases not matched to a gene. Complete variable domain (other parts from reference TRBV5-6 and TRBJ2-7): DAGVTQSPTHLIKTRGQQVTLRCSPKSGHDTVSWYQQALGQGPQFIFQYYEEEERQRGNFPDRFSGHQFPNYSSELNVNALLLGDSALYLCASSRTGQAYEQYFGPGTRLTVT.

The chain combines TRBV30 with TRBJ2-1; D perhaps matches TRBD2 (5 bases). The germline V gene encodes CDR1 GTSNPN and CDR2 SVGIG (reference sequence). Trimming took off 2 bases at V and 6 bases at J, with 17 bases between the two ends. The CDR3 sequence is 15 residues long. CDR3 in DNA: TGTGCCTGGAGTTCTCGGCTAGAGGGAATCAATGAGCAGTTCTTC. Translation gives CAWSSRLEGINEQFF.

The V call is TRBV2, the J call TRBJ2-7; D may be TRBD1 (7 bases). The V end lost 5 bases, the J end lost 0 bases, and 17 bases lay between the germline ends. The germline V gene encodes CDR1 SNHLY and CDR2 FYNNEI. The CDR3 consists of 16 residues. The DNA for the CDR3 is TGTGCCAGCAGTAAAGGGGGCGGGGTGAGCTCCTACGAGCAGTACTTC. Translated: CASSKGGGVSSYEQYF.

The chain employs TRBV29-1 and TRBJ2-7; the match to TRBD2 covers 8 bases. CDR3 length: 16 amino acids. CDR1 is SQVTM, CDR2 ANQGSEA, per germline. After removal of 2 bases from V and 2 bases from J, the junction contained 11 bases not matched to a gene. CDR3: CSVEILLSGRTYEQYF. The CDR3 DNA sequence: TGCAGCGTTGAAATTCTATTAAGCGGGAGAACCTACGAGCAGTACTTC.

The rearrangement joins TRBV11-2 to TRBJ2-5; the D is unclear. The V end was cut by 3 bases, the J end by 4 bases, with 6 bases between. Looked up from germline, CDR1 is SGHAT and CDR2 is FQNNGV. The CDR3 totals 12 residues. The CDR3 region has the DNA TGTGCCAGCAGCTTTAATAGAGAGACCCAGTACTTC. Its translation: CASSFNRETQYF.

The rearrangement links TRBV4-1 to TRBJ2-7; 9 bases align to TRBD2. CDR3 length equals 15 residues. Looked up from germline, CDR1 is MGHRA and CDR2 is YSYEKL. V lost 3 bases, J lost 4 bases, and 7 bases stayed unmatched. CDR3 in DNA: TGCGCCAGCAGCCAGACTAGCGGAGGCGGATACGAGCAGTACTTC. It specifies CASSQTSGGGYEQYF.

There are a few counts of this clone. The chain couples TRBV7-9 to TRBJ1-5, with 9 bases matching TRBD1. Germline trimming cut 5 bases from V and 7 bases from J; bases unmatched to any gene: 15. This CDR3 spans 17 amino acids. Germline V gene lookup returns CDR1 SEHNR and CDR2 FQNEAQ (reference sequence). The CDR3 region is CASSKISGTGTRQPQHF. The CDR3 DNA reads TGTGCCAGCAGCAAAATATCCGGGACAGGGACAAGGCAGCCCCAGCATTTT.

The chain couples TRBV28 to TRBJ1-2; 8 positions agree with TRBD1. J lost 1 base, V lost 2 bases, and 6 bases had no gene match. Germline V lookup: CDR1 MDHEN, CDR2 SYDVKM. The length of the CDR3 is 16 residues. CDR3: CASSLRGRGLNYGYTF. The CDR3 DNA is TGTGCCAGCAGTTTACGCGGCAGGGGGCTTAACTATGGCTACACCTTC.

The rearrangement links TRBV2 to TRBJ2-1; D possibly corresponds to TRBD2 (6 bases). Trimming cost V 6 bases and J 5 bases, with 17 bases left between them. Looked up from germline, CDR1 is SNHLY and CDR2 is FYNNEI. This CDR3 spans 15 amino acids. This chain's CDR3 is CASSSRGGPDNEQFF. CDR3 bases: TGTGCCAGCAGCTCGCGGGGCGGCCCGGACAATGAGCAGTTCTTC.

The genes are TRBV5-1 and TRBJ2-2, with D maybe TRBD1 (6 bases). The CDR3 loop spans 16 amino acids. Looked up from germline, CDR1 is SGHRS and CDR2 is YFSETQ. The V and J ends lost 5 bases and 3 bases respectively, with 17 bases between them. The CDR3 loop reads CASRSQGLIDTGELFF. The CDR3 DNA sequence: TGCGCCAGCAGATCACAGGGCCTTATCGACACCGGGGAGCTGTTTTTT.

The chain links TRBV6-2 or TRBV6-3 to TRBJ2-4, with TRBD2 matching over 8 bases. CDR1 and CDR2 (germline): MNHEY, SVGEGT. This CDR3 is 17 amino acids long. With V trimmed by 6 bases and J by 3 bases, 13 bases remained unmatched. The CDR3 sequence is CASSPRAGGWGKNIQYF. The DNA of the CDR3 is TGTGCCAGCAGCCCCCGGGCGGGAGGATGGGGCAAAAACATTCAGTACTTC.

This chain joins TRBV7-9 and TRBJ2-5, with D possibly TRBD2 on 5 matching bases. Trimming took off 0 bases at V and 2 bases at J, with 13 bases between the two ends. CDR3 size: 16 residues. Germline CDR1 is SEHNR and CDR2 is FQNEAQ (reference sequence). The CDR3 loop reads CASSLAGLPIQETQYF. CDR3 in DNA: TGTGCCAGCAGCTTAGCCGGACTGCCGATACAAGAGACCCAGTACTTC.

V and J are TRBV20-1 and TRBJ2-7, with D perhaps matching TRBD2 (5 bases). The CDR3 has 11 residues. V lost 5 bases and J 11 bases, leaving 16 bases between the germline ends. The germline CDR1 and CDR2 sequences are DFQATT and SNEGSKA (reference sequence). Written as DNA, the CDR3 is TGCAGTGCTCCGAGTTCGGGGATTGAGTACTTC. Protein product: CSAPSSGIEYF.

This rearrangement joins TRBV6-6 to TRBJ2-3; D not resolved. V gave up 7 bases and J gave up 5 bases, with 10 bases separating them. CDR3 length: 12 residues. Germline CDR1 and CDR2: MNHNY and SVGAGI (reference sequence). The CDR3 DNA reads TGTGCCAGCAACCCCAACAAAGATACGCAGTATTTT. Translation gives CASNPNKDTQYF.

This chain connects TRBV5-1 to TRBJ2-3; a possible D gene is TRBD2 (6 bases). This CDR3 comprises 16 residues. Germline V CDR1 and CDR2: SGHRS, YFSETQ. V shed 4 bases and J shed 1 base, with 16 bases lying between them. CDR3 sequence reads: CASSPTGTRRTDTQYF. DNA for the CDR3: TGCGCCAGCAGCCCCACCGGGACTCGACGCACAGATACGCAGTATTTT.